This T cell receptor beta chain was sequenced during a study of vaccination and CD4 T cells after COVID-19. For the study at large: Post-diagnosis, post-COVID samples were collected after a median approximately 97 days, ranging 35 to 161. Controls had a CEFX pool, an HIV-1 Nef pool, or no peptide added. Overlapping spike peptides from SARS-CoV-2, HCoV-NL63, HCoV-OC43 and HCoV-229E served to stimulate the cells. Study-wide results and limits: The appearance of a median roughly 83% of reactive clones in convalescent patients occurred only post-vaccination.

Treatment defined: approximately 9-day PBMC culture with coronavirus spike peptide pools or control peptides (ViraFEST assay). The Oncomine TCR Beta short-read assay was applied to DNA of cultured CD4+ T cells. MiXCR, run by TCRdb on the PCR reads, gives a single entry per CDR3 protein. The table records over 14,000 distinct CDR3 sequences, over 50% of them present only once. This clonotype turned up a few times. The target antigen is unknown. Sequenced sample: CD4+ T cells from blood, cultured in vitro. The source of this sequence is a human donor who had recovered from COVID-19.

CDR3 nucleotides: TGCGCCAGCAGCCGGGGGAGTTCAAATTCACCCCTCCACTTT. Its protein product is CASSRGSSNSPLHF. V usage is TRBV10-1 and J usage is TRBJ1-6; D perhaps matches TRBD1 (5 bases). Trimming cost V 6 bases and J 7 bases, with 13 bases left between them. Germline V gene sequence: CDR1 WNHNN, CDR2 SYGVQD (reference sequence). The length of the CDR3 is 14 residues.